These T cell receptor beta chains were read from a single sample in a study of shared clonotypes between healthy human individuals. The repertoire was sequenced with immunoSEQ multiplex PCR; TCRdb's copy has only in-frame clones and lacks some. The sample consists of 300,000 to 400,000 clones, roughly 91% of them appearing once. Source material: memory CD8+ T cells sorted from blood. These receptors were obtained from a man aged 18 to 29 in good health. The conserved cysteine and the conserved F or W are not part of the CDR3 here.

v_gene: TRBV12-5; j_gene: TRBJ2-7; CDR3aa: ASGPGQVWEQY
v_gene: TRBV9; j_gene: TRBJ2-7; CDR3aa: ASSHSVRTYEQY
v_gene: TRBV6-1; j_gene: TRBJ2-7; CDR3aa: ASSESPRRSYEQY
v_gene: TRBV2; j_gene: TRBJ2-5; CDR3aa: ASSDASGGQATETQY
v_gene: TRBV2; j_gene: TRBJ2-7; CDR3aa: ASRIGRNYEQY
v_gene: TRBV29-1; j_gene: TRBJ2-7; CDR3aa: SVEAGTGSHEQY
v_gene: TRBV4-1; j_gene: TRBJ2-2; CDR3aa: ASSPQGSGSGELF
v_gene: TRBV30; j_gene: TRBJ2-1; CDR3aa: AGRRGLAGGDEQF
v_gene: TRBV7-6; j_gene: TRBJ2-2; CDR3aa: ASSLPVTGGGTGELF
v_gene: TRBV2; j_gene: TRBJ2-3; CDR3aa: ASRKETDTQY
v_gene: TRBV6-1; j_gene: TRBJ2-7; CDR3aa: ASSYVYEQY
v_gene: TRBV30; j_gene: TRBJ1-4; CDR3aa: AWSVGLGPNEKLF
v_gene: TRBV2; j_gene: TRBJ2-3; CDR3aa: ASPGQGASDTQY
v_gene: TRBV5-4; j_gene: TRBJ2-7; CDR3aa: ASSSKLGRGQGIYEQY
v_gene: TRBV10-2; j_gene: TRBJ1-5; CDR3aa: ASRARREDSNQPQH
v_gene: TRBV6-5; j_gene: TRBJ2-5; CDR3aa: ASSRLLRGTKTQY
v_gene: TRBV2; j_gene: TRBJ2-5; CDR3aa: ASSGVSSQETQY
v_gene: TRBV11-2; j_gene: TRBJ2-6; CDR3aa: ASRLNGANVLT
v_gene: TRBV4-3; j_gene: TRBJ2-7; CDR3aa: ASSQAVAYEQY
v_gene: TRBV13; j_gene: TRBJ2-7; CDR3aa: ASSLGGGGSYEQY
v_gene: TRBV9; j_gene: TRBJ2-3; CDR3aa: ASSVDSQGLTDTQY
v_gene: TRBV5-5; j_gene: TRBJ2-7; CDR3aa: ASSHTGFYEQY
v_gene: TRBV5-1; j_gene: TRBJ2-7; CDR3aa: ASSLKSRHGQGSDEQY
v_gene: TRBV7-9; j_gene: TRBJ2-7; CDR3aa: ASSPQGAQFYEQY
v_gene: TRBV27; j_gene: TRBJ2-1; CDR3aa: ASSSRPAGADEQF